This T cell receptor (beta chain) was captured in a study of T-cell reconstitution after alpha-beta-depleted transplantation in children. This clonotype has ten or more counts. The antigen remains undetermined. The CDR3 spans 14 residues. V lost 5 bases, J lost 3 bases, and 4 bases stayed unmatched. From germline, CDR1 is SNHLY and CDR2 FYNNEI. Researchers prepared the TCRbeta library using unique molecular identifiers, the study reports. TCRdb reprocessed the PCR reads via MiXCR and lists one record per CDR3 protein. This repertoire shows 600,000 to 800,000 distinct CDR3 sequences, about an eighth found once; its top ten account for 0.75% to 0.85%. Study conclusions and caveats: By one year post-transplant, T-cell counts and diversity largely arose from T cells that were newly produced. Surviving recipient T cells and thymic progenitors produced the high day-60 TCRbeta diversity seen in some patients. By about two months after transplant, alpha-beta T cells reportedly arose from several hundred graft clones that had expanded.

This chain joins TRBV2 and TRBJ2-3; 8 bases line up with TRBD1. The origin of this receptor is a girl under 10 years old with congenital amegakaryocytic thrombocytopenia, due to receive a stem cell transplant. Source: PBMCs, taken before TCRalphabeta/CD19-depleted stem cell transplant. The CDR3 is CASSWRTGTDTQYF. The CDR3 region has the DNA TGTGCCAGCAGTTGGCGGACAGGGACAGATACGCAGTATTTT.